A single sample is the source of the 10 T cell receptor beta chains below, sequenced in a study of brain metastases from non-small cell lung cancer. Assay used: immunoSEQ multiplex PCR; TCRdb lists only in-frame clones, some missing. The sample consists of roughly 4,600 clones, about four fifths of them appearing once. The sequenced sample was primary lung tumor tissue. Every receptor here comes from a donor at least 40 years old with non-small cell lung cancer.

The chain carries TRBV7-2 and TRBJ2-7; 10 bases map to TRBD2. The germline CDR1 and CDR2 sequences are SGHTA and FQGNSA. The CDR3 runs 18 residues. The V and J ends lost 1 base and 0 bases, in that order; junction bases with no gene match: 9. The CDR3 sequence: CASSLVASGGPNSYEQYV. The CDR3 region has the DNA TGTGCCAGCAGCTTAGTCGCTAGCGGGGGCCCGAACTCCTACGAGCAGTACGTC.

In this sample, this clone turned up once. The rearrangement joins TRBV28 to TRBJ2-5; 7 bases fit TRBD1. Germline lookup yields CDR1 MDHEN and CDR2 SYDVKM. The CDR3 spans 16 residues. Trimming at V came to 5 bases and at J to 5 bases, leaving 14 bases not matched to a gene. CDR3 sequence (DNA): TGTGCCAGCAGTCCCCGGACAGGACGGGTTGGGGAGACCCAGTACTTC. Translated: CASSPRTGRVGETQYF.

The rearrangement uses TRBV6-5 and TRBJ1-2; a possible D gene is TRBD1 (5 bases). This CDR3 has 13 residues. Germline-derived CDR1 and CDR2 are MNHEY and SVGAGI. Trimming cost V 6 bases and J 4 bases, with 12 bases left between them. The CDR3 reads CASRGEPFYGYTF. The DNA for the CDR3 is TGTGCCAGCAGGGGGGAGCCTTTCTATGGCTACACCTTC.

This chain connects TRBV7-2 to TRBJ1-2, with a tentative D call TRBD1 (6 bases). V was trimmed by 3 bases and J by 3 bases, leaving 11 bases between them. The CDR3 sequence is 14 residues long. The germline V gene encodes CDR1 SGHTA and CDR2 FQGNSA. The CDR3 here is CASSLAGVHYGYTF. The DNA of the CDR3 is TGTGCCAGCAGCTTGGCAGGGGTCCACTATGGCTACACCTTC.

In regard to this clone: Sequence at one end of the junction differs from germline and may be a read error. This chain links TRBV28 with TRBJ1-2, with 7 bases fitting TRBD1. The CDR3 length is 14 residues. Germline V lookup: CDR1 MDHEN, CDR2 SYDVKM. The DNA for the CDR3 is TGTGCCAGCAGTTTGTCAGGGGGTTACTATGGCTACACCTTT. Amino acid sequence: CASSLSGGYYGYTF.

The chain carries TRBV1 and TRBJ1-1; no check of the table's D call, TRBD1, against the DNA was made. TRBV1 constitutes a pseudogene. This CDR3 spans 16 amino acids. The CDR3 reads CTSSQDQIGGETEAFF. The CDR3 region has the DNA TGCACCAGCAGCCAAGATCAGATAGGGGGCGAGACTGAAGCTTTCTTT.

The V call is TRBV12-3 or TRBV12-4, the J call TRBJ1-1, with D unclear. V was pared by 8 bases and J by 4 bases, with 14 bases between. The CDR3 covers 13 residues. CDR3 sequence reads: CASCSGEVTEAFF. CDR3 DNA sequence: TGTGCCAGCTGTAGTGGTGAGGTCACTGAAGCTTTCTTT.

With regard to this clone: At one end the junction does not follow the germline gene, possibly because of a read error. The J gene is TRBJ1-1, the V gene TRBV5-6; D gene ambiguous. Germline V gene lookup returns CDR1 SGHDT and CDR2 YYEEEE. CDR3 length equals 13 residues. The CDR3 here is CASSQILNTKAFF. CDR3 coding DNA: TGTGCCAGCAGCCAGATTTTGAACACTAAAGCTTTCTTT.

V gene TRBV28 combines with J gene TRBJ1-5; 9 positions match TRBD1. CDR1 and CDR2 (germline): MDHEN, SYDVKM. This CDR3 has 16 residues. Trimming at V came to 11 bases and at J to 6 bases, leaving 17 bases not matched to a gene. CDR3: CAGQKHATGGGQPQHF. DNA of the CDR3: TGTGCCGGACAAAAACACGCAACAGGGGGCGGTCAGCCCCAGCATTTT. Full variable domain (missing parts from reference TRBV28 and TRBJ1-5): DVKVTQSSRYLVKRTGEKVFLECVQDMDHENMFWYRQDPGLGLRLIYFSYDVKMKEKGDIPEGYSVSREKKERFSLILESASTNQTSMYLCAGQKHATGGGQPQHFGDGTRLSIL.

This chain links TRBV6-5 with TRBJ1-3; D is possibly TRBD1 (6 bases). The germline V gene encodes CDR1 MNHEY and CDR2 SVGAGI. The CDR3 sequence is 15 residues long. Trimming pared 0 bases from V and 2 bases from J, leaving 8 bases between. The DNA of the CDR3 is TGTGCCAGCAGTTACTCGAAGGGGGCTGGAAACACCATATATTTT. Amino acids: CASSYSKGAGNTIYF.